The T cell receptor (beta chain) under discussion was sequenced for a study of Ad26.COV2.S vaccination and SARS-CoV-2 variants. Study-level background: As a participant in COV1001, the donor was in the Ad26.COV2.S trial arm.

As concerns this clone: No antigen is known for it.

Study results and limitations: People who got the vaccine had more spike-specific TCR breadth than people who got placebo. Substantial breadth was reported for post-vaccination spike-specific CD8+ and CD4+ T cells.

Regarding treatment: 15 to 20 received Ad26.COV2.S at low or high dose, single or two shots; 5 received placebo; per-sample allocation not given. Material that was analyzed had been drawn on day 63 after the first vaccine or placebo injection. Wuhan-strain SARS-CoV-2 spike was expressed by the Ad26 vector that made up the vaccine. After removal of 5 bases from V and 1 base from J, the junction contained 5 bases not matched to a gene. Germline CDR1 SGHVS, CDR2 FNYEAQ. CDR3 length equals 15 residues. Some clones are missing from TCRdb's copy, which holds only in-frame ones; the method was immunoSEQ multiplex PCR. This table has about 400,000 clones, about 90% appearing once.

The TCR originated in a person aged 18 to 59 who received the Ad26.COV2.S COVID-19 vaccine or a placebo. This chain connects TRBV7-6 to TRBJ1-1; 9 bases are shared with TRBD1. Specimen: peripheral blood, collected in a trial of Ad26.COV2.S vaccine versus placebo. The CDR3 protein is CASSRRTGENTEAFF. CDR3 DNA: TGTGCCAGCAGCCGCCGGACAGGGGAGAACACTGAAGCTTTCTTT.